Below are 10 T cell receptor beta chains sequenced from a single sample in a study of T cells after posttransplantation cyclophosphamide. Cyclophosphamide on days +3 and +4 followed busulfan-fludarabine conditioning and a marrow graft. Repertoires were generated with immunoSEQ multiplex PCR, while TCRdb's copy carries only in-frame clones and drops some. The table has about 36,000 clones, 78% seen once; the top ten hold 7.5% to 10%. Sequenced here: CD4+ T cells sorted from blood, sampled just over 1,900 days after a stem cell transplant with posttransplant cyclophosphamide. The receptors were gathered from a female patient in her forties who received an allogeneic stem cell transplant from a related donor, was CMV-positive, and had no GVHD. A subset of T cells may come from the graft donor.

As to this clone: This specimen includes other DNA sequences encoding the same CDR3. The chain is built from TRBV9 and TRBJ2-7; 10 nucleotides agree with TRBD2. This CDR3 has 15 residues. The germline V gene has CDR1 SGDLS and CDR2 YYNGEE. Losses at the gene ends were 0 bases for V and 0 bases for J; bases not matched to a gene: 0. Here the CDR3 reads CASSVGLAGSYEQYF. Here the CDR3 DNA reads TGTGCCAGCAGCGTAGGACTAGCGGGCTCCTACGAGCAGTACTTC.

Only one count was recorded for this clone. The J gene is TRBJ1-2, the V gene TRBV10-3; 9 nucleotides align to TRBD1. CDR1 and CDR2 (germline): ENHRY, SYGVKD. CDR3 size: 13 residues. J gave up 8 bases and V 6 bases, and 7 bases lay outside the gene matches. The CDR3, as DNA: TGTGCCATCAGCGGGGACAGGGTAATCGGCTACACCTTC. Amino acids: CAISGDRVIGYTF.

The V gene is TRBV12-5, the J gene TRBJ1-1; D ambiguous. This CDR3 spans 14 amino acids. Germline CDR1 LGHNT, CDR2 FRNRAP. The V end was cut by 0 bases, the J end by 12 bases, with 17 bases between. The CDR3 region has the DNA TGTGCTAGTGGTTTGGTAAATCGGGCCGAGCGGACTTTCTTT. This sequence encodes CASGLVNRAERTFF.

V is TRBV27 and J is TRBJ2-7; unclear D gene. Germline V CDR1 and CDR2: MNHEY, SMNVEV (reference sequence). Deletions cut 2 bases from V and 2 bases from J, with 13 bases between. The CDR3 spans 15 residues. The CDR3 bases are TGTGCCAGCAGTTTAACAAGACCTGGGCCCTACGAGCAGTACTTC. It is translated as CASSLTRPGPYEQYF.

The V call is TRBV7-3, the J call TRBJ2-4; D perhaps matches TRBD2 (6 bases). Trimming stripped 5 bases from V and 7 bases from J, with 15 bases between. Germline V lookup: CDR1 SGHTA, CDR2 FQGTGA. The CDR3 contains 14 residues. The CDR3 loop is CASSPGARDNIQYF. DNA for the CDR3: TGTGCCAGCAGCCCGGGAGCCAGGGATAACATTCAGTACTTC.

This chain joins TRBV5-1 and TRBJ2-5, with 9 bases identical to TRBD2. From germline, CDR1 is SGHRS and CDR2 YFSETQ. Losses at the gene ends were 2 bases for V and 3 bases for J; bases not matched to a gene: 8. The CDR3 consists of 16 residues. CDR3 residues: CASSLIGGGAEETQYF. The CDR3 DNA is TGCGCCAGCAGCTTAATCGGCGGGGGGGCGGAAGAGACCCAGTACTTC.

This chain connects TRBV6-4 to TRBJ2-3; TRBD2 aligns across 11 bases. The V gene end was trimmed by 5 bases and the J gene end by 3 bases; junction bases not matched to a gene: 7. The CDR3 contains 16 residues. The germline CDR1 and CDR2 sequences are MRHNA and SNTAGT. DNA of the CDR3: TGTGCCAGCAGTTTAGCGGGGGGGACCTCTACAGATACGCAGTATTTT. It translates to CASSLAGGTSTDTQYF.

The CDR3 coding sequence is TGTGCCAGCAGCCGACAGGGCTCCTACGAGCAGTACTTC. Translating gives CASSRQGSYEQYF. V and J are TRBV7-9 and TRBJ2-7, with 7 bases fitting TRBD1. Germline trimming cut 5 bases from V and 0 bases from J; bases unmatched to any gene: 1. The CDR3 runs to 13 residues. CDR1 is SEHNR, CDR2 FQNEAQ, per germline (reference sequence).

This rearrangement joins TRBV4-3 to TRBJ1-2, with TRBD1 as a possible D gene (5 bases). V lost 0 bases to trimming and J lost 8 bases, with 10 bases between them. CDR3 length: 13 residues. Germline CDR1 reads LGHNA; CDR2 reads YSLEER. Here the CDR3 reads CASSQEGGGGYTF. The CDR3 bases are TGCGCCAGCAGCCAAGAGGGCGGGGGGGGCTACACCTTC.

The chain is built from TRBV4-2 and TRBJ2-5, with D possibly TRBD2 on 6 matching bases. CDR3 length equals 18 residues. The V gene's germline CDR1 is LGHNA and CDR2 YNFKEQ. Trimming took off 0 bases at V and 5 bases at J, with 22 bases between the two ends. The chain's CDR3 is CASSQDGNVPGAGETQYF. The CDR3 DNA follows: TGTGCCAGCAGCCAAGATGGGAACGTTCCTGGCGCGGGGGAGACCCAGTACTTC.